This T cell receptor beta chain is drawn from a study of blood T cell repertoires in COVID-19. As for the study in general: Samples taken during acute and convalescent COVID-19 were collected in the United States, Italy and Spain.

As originally analysed: How many nucleated cells were present was estimated from reference gene primer amplification. Using immunoSEQ multiplex PCR, the repertoire was profiled, and TCRdb retains in-frame clones only, with some absent. V and J calls and clone size follow that table, whereas D and trimming were derived from the DNA. The data show about 80,000 clones, about 91% seen once. This clone has only a few counts. The ends were cut back, 0 bases at V and 7 bases at J, with 16 bases in the middle. Germline V gene sequence: CDR1 SQVTM, CDR2 ANQGSEA. CDR3 length: 15 amino acids. This chain uses TRBV29-1 with TRBJ2-1; D possibly corresponds to TRBD2 (6 bases). The sequenced sample consisted of peripheral blood. This TCR was recovered from a woman of 80 years or more with acute or convalescent COVID-19. The CDR3 DNA sequence: TGCAGCGTTGAAGAAGACAAACTCGGGAGAAATGAGCAGTTCTTC. Protein product: CSVEEDKLGRNEQFF.